Here is one T cell receptor beta chain with its context. Its matching antigen is unknown. The data derive from a study of CD8 T cells in ankylosing spondylitis. Study findings and constraints: Peripheral blood samples showed relatively rare disease-linked clones, and these clones were CD8+.

TCRdb used MiXCR to reprocess the 5' RACE reads, holding one entry per CDR3 protein. The sample includes around 150,000 distinct CDR3 sequences, under 45% of them seen just once. CDR1 is SGHRS and CDR2 is YFSETQ in the germline V gene. The CDR3 is made up of 16 amino acids. The trim removed 0 bases at V and 4 bases at J, leaving 6 bases unmatched. The chain joins TRBV5-1 to TRBJ2-1; 8 nucleotides agree with TRBD1. The receptor's source is a male donor with ankylosing spondylitis. The source material was synovial fluid, either unsorted or a sorted T cell fraction (not recorded which). Here the CDR3 reads CASSLVSGGAYNEQFF. In DNA, the CDR3 is TGCGCCAGCAGCTTGGTTTCAGGGGGCGCGTACAATGAGCAGTTCTTC.